The present entry profiles one TCR beta chain with its context. The V gene's germline CDR1 is SQVTM and CDR2 ANQGSEA. The CDR3 is made up of 16 amino acids. V shed 4 bases, J shed 3 bases, and the junction held 14 bases outside the gene matches. Here immunoSEQ multiplex PCR was the method, and the copy in TCRdb shows in-frame clones only, minus some. The sample carries about 150,000 clones, 80% to 90% recorded once. The data stem from a study of cytomegalovirus exposure and HLA in healthy donors. What was sequenced was PBMCs. The chain uses TRBV29-1 and TRBJ2-7, with TRBD1 matching 8 bases. The source is a man younger than 35 in good health and CMV-seropositive. The CDR3 nucleotides are TGCAGCGTTGGCCCCCAAGACAGGGGTGACCTCTACGAGCAGTACTTC. It encodes CSVGPQDRGDLYEQYF.